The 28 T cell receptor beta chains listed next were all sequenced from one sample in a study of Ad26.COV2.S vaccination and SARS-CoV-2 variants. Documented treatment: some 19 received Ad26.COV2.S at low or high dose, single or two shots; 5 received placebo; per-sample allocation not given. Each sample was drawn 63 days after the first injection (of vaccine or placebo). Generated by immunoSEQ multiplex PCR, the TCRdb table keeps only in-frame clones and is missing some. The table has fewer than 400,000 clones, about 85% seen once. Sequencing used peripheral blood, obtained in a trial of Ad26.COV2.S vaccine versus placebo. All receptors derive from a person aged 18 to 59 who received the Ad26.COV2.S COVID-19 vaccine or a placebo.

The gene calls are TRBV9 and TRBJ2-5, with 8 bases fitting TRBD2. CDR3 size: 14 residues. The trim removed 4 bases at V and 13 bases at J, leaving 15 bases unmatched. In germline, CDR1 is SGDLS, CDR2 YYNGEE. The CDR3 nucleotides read TGTGCCAGCAGCCCTACCAGACTAGCGACAACCAGGTACTTC. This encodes CASSPTRLATTRYF. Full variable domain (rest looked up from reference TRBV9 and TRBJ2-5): DSGVTQTPKHLITATGQRVTLRCSPRSGDLSVYWYQQSLDQGLQFLIQYYNGEERAKGNILERFSAQQFPDLHSELNLSSLELGDSALYFCASSPTRLATTRYFGPGTRLLVL.

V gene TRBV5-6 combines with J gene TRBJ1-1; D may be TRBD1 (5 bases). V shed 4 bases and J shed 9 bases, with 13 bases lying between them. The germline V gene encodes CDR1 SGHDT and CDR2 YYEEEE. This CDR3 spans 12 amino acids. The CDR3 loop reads CASSPDGGKAFF. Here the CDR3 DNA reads TGTGCCAGCAGCCCCGACGGGGGAAAAGCTTTCTTT.

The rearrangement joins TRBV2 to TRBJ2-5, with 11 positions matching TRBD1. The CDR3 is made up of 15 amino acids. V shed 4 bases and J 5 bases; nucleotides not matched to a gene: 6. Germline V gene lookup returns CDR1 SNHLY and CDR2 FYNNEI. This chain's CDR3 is CASSGRTGGGETQYF. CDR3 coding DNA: TGTGCCAGCAGTGGGCGGACAGGGGGCGGCGAGACCCAGTACTTC.

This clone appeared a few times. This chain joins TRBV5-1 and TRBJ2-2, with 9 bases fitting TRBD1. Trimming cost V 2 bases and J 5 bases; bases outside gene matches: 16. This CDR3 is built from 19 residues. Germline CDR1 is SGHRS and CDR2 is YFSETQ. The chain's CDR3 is CASSFWGSRDRVPTGELFF. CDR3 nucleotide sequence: TGCGCCAGCAGCTTCTGGGGAAGCCGGGACAGGGTACCAACCGGGGAGCTGTTTTTT.

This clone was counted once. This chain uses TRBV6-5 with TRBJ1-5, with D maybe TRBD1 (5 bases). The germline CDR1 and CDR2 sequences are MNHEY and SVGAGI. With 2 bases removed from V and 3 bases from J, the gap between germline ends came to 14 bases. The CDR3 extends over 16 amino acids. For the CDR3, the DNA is TGTGCCAGCAGTTACAGTCCCCCCAGGGCCAATCAGCCCCAGCATTTT. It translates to CASSYSPPRANQPQHF.

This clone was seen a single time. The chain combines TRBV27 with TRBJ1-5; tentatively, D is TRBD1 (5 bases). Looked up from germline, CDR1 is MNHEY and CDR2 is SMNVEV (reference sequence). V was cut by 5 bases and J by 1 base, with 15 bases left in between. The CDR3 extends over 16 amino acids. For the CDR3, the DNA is TGTGCCAGCAGTCCAGGGACTCTTGGGAGCAATCAGCCCCAGCATTTT. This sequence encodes CASSPGTLGSNQPQHF.

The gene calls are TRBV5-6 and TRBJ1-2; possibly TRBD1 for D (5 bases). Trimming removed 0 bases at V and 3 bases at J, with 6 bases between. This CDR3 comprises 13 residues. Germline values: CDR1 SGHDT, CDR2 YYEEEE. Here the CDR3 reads CASSLEGHYGYTF. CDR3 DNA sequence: TGTGCCAGCAGCTTGGAGGGGCACTATGGCTACACCTTC.

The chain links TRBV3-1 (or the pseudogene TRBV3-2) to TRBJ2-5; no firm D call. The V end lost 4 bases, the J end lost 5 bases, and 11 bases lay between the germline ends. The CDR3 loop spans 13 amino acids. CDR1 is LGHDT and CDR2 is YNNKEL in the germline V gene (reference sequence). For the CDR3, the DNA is TGTGCCAGCAGCCCGCTAGTGTTGGAGACCCAGTACTTC. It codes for CASSPLVLETQYF.

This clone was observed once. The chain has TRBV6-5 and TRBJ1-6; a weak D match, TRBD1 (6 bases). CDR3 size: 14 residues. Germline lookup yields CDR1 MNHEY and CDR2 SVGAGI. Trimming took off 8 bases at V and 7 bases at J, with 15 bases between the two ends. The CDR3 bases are TGTGCCAGCCGTTGGGGCAGGGGAAATTCACCCCTCCACTTT. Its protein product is CASRWGRGNSPLHF.

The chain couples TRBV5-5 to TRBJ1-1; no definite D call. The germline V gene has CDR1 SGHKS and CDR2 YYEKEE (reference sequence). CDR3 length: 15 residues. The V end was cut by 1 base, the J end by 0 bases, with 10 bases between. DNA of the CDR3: TGTGCCAGCAGCTTGACTCCAACCATGAACACTGAAGCTTTCTTT. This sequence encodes CASSLTPTMNTEAFF.

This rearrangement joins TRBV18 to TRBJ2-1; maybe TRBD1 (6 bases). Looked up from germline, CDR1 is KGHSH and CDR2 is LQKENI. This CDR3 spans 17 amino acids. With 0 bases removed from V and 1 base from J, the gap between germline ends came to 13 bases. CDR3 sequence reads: CASSPPTGLMSYNEQFF. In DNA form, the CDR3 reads TGTGCCAGCTCACCACCAACAGGGTTAATGTCCTACAATGAGCAGTTCTTC.

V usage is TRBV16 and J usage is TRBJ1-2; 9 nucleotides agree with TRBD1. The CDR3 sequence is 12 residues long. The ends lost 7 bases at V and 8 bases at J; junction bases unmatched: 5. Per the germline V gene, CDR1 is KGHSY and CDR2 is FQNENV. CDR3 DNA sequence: TGTGCCAGCACCCGGACAGGGGAGGGCTACACCTTC. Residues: CASTRTGEGYTF.

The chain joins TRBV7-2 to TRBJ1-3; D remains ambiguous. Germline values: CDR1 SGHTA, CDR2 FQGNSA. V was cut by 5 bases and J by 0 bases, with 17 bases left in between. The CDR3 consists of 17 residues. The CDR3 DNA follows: TGTGCCAGCAGCCTAGTATATGGTGGGGACTCTGGAAACACCATATATTTT. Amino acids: CASSLVYGGDSGNTIYF.

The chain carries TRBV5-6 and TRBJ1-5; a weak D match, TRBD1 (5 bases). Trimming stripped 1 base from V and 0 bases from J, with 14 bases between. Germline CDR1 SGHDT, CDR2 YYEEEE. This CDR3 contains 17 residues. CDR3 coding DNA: TGTGCCAGCAGCTTGTTGGAGGGGACTTATAGCAATCAGCCCCAGCATTTT. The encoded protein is CASSLLEGTYSNQPQHF.

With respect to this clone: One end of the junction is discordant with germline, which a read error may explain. For the CDR3, the DNA is TGTGCCAGCTCACCACCCGACAGACCATACGGGCAGTACTTC. Its protein is CASSPPDRPYGQYF. The chain couples TRBV18 to TRBJ2-7, with D possibly TRBD1 on 5 matching bases. This CDR3 spans 14 amino acids. Looked up from germline, CDR1 is KGHSH and CDR2 is LQKENI.

For the CDR3, the DNA is TGTGCCAGCAGCGTAGATGCGGGGGGCGGCTACAATGAGCAGTTCTTC. The encoded protein is CASSVDAGGGYNEQFF. The chain joins TRBV9 to TRBJ2-1, with 8 bases matching TRBD2. With 0 bases clipped from V and 3 bases from J, the junction kept 5 bases outside the gene matches. CDR3 length: 16 residues. CDR1 and CDR2 from the germline V gene are SGDLS and YYNGEE.

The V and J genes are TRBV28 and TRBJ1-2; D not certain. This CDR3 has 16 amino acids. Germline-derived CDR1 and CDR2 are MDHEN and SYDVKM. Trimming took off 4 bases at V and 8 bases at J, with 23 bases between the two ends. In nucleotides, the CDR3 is TGTGCCAGCAGTTCCCAAATCGGACGGAGCGCGGGGGGCTACACCTTC. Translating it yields CASSSQIGRSAGGYTF.

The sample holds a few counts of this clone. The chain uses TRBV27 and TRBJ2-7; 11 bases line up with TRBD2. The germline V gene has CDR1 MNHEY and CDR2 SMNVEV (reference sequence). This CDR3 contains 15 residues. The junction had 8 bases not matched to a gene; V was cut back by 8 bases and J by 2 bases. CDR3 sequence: CASGPSSGGPYEQYF. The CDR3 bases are TGTGCCAGCGGGCCCTCTAGCGGGGGGCCCTACGAGCAGTACTTC.

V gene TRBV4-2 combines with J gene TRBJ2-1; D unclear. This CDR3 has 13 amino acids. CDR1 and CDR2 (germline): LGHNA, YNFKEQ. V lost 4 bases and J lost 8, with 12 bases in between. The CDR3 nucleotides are TGTGCCAGCAGCCCTGAAGGGTACGATGAGCAGTTCTTC. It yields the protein CASSPEGYDEQFF.

The DNA for the CDR3 is TGTGCCAGCAGAGGACAGCCATCTCAAAACTATGGCTACACCTTC. Protein: CASRGQPSQNYGYTF. The gene calls are TRBV27 and TRBJ1-2; D possibly corresponds to TRBD1 (6 bases). Germline values: CDR1 MNHEY, CDR2 SMNVEV (reference sequence). V lost 6 bases to trimming and J lost 2 bases, with 16 bases between them. The CDR3 length is 15 residues.

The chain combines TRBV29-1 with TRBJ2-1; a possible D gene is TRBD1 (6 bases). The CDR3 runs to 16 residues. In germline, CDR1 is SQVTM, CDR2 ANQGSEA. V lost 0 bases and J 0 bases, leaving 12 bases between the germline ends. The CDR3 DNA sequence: TGCAGCGTTGAAGAGGCGGGCAGGGGCTCCTACAATGAGCAGTTCTTC. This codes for CSVEEAGRGSYNEQFF.

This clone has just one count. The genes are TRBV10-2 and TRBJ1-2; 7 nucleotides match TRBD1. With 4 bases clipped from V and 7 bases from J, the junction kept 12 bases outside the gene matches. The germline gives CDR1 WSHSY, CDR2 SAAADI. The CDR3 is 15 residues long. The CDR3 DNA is TGCGCCAGCAGTGCGGGAAGGGGGCGAATCTCTGGCTACACCTTC. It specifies CASSAGRGRISGYTF.

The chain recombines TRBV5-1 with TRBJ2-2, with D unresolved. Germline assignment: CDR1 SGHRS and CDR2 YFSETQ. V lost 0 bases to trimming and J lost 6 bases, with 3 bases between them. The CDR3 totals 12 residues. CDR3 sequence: CASSLVSGELFF. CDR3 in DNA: TGCGCCAGCAGCTTGGTTTCCGGGGAGCTGTTTTTT.

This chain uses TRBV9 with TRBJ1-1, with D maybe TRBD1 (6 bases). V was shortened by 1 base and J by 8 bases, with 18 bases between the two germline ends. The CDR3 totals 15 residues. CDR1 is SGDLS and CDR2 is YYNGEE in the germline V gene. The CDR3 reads CASSVTVSGQGEAFF. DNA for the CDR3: TGTGCCAGCAGCGTAACGGTCTCTGGGCAGGGGGAAGCTTTCTTT.

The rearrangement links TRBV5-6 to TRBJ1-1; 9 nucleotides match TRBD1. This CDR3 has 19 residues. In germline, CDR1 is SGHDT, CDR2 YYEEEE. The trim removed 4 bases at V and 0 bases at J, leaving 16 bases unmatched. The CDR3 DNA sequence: TGTGCCAGCAGCCCCTTCGTTTGGGACAGGGTCCCCCTGAACACTGAAGCTTTCTTT. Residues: CASSPFVWDRVPLNTEAFF.

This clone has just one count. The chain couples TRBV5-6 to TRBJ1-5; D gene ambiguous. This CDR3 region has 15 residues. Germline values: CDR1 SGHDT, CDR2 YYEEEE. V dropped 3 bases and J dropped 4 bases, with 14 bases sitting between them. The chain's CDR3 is CASSSGGHRNQPQHF. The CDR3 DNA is TGTGCCAGCAGCTCGGGCGGCCACCGAAATCAGCCCCAGCATTTT.

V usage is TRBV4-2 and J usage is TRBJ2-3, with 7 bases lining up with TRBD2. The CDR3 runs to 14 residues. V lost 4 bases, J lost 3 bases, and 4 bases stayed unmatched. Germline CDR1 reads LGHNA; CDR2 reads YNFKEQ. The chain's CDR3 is CASSPGAGTDTQYF. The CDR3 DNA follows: TGTGCCAGCAGCCCAGGAGCGGGGACAGATACGCAGTATTTT.

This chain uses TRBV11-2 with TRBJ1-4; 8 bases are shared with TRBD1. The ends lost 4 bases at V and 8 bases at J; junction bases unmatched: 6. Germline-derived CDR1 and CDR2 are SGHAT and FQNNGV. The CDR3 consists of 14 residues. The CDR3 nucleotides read TGTGCCAGCAGCTCCGGACAGGGACGGGAAAAACTGTTTTTT. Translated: CASSSGQGREKLFF.